These T cell receptor beta chains were read from a single sample in a study of T cells after posttransplantation cyclophosphamide. TCRdb's table, derived via immunoSEQ multiplex PCR, lists solely in-frame clones and lacks some. The table lists about 37,000 clones, with no singletons. Sequencing was done on a sample of PBMCs. The origin of the receptors is a young man in good health and a related stem cell transplant donor. Both conserved end residues are part of each CDR3. The D gene is left open where the match is weak. Where a row states a size, it is once, few, many or the class of an expanded clone; other rows omit it.

abundance,v_gene,j_gene,d_gene,CDR3aa,CDR3nt
few,TRBV29-1,TRBJ1-5,NA,CSVAGVNQPQHF,TGCAGCGTTGCAGGGGTCAATCAGCCCCAGCATTTT
many,TRBV6-2/TRBV6-3,TRBJ1-1,TRBD1,CASRADEQGLNTEAFF,TGTGCCAGCAGAGCCGACGAACAGGGGTTGAACACTGAAGCTTTCTTT
many,TRBV27,TRBJ2-1,NA,CASSTAGQPSYNEQFF,TGTGCCAGCAGTACAGCGGGACAGCCCTCCTACAATGAGCAGTTCTTC
many,TRBV7-9,TRBJ2-7,NA,CASSLVTGIRDEQYF,TGTGCCAGCAGCTTAGTAACGGGGATTCGGGACGAGCAGTACTTC
many,TRBV13,TRBJ2-2,TRBD1,CASSLVTGANTGELFF,TGTGCCAGCAGCTTAGTAACAGGGGCAAACACCGGGGAGCTGTTTTTT
many,TRBV2,TRBJ2-3,NA,CASSEVAGTDTQYF,TGTGCCAGCAGTGAGGTAGCGGGCACAGATACGCAGTATTTT
many,TRBV6-5,TRBJ1-6,NA,CASSYGGQPGSPLHF,TGTGCCAGCAGTTACGGAGGACAGCCTGGCTCACCCCTCCACTTT
many,TRBV12-3/TRBV12-4,TRBJ1-5,NA,CASSSFSNQPQHF,TGTGCCAGCAGTTCTTTTAGCAATCAGCCCCAGCATTTT
NA,TRBV12-3/TRBV12-4,TRBJ2-3,NA,CASSLVFPPAGTDTQYF,TGTGCCAGCAGTTTAGTGTTCCCCCCGGCGGGCACAGATACGCAGTATTTT
many,TRBV7-3,TRBJ2-2,NA,CASSLIRAPGTGELFF,TGTGCCAGCAGCCTCATCAGGGCTCCGGGCACCGGGGAGCTGTTTTTT
few,TRBV29-1,TRBJ1-2,NA,CSVGSGFGYTF,TGCAGCGTTGGGTCCGGGTTTGGCTACACCTTC
many,TRBV5-1,TRBJ1-2,TRBD1,CASSLGTGNNHGYTF,TGCGCCAGCAGCTTGGGGACAGGGAATAACCATGGCTACACCTTC
NA,TRBV19,TRBJ2-7,TRBD1,CASSGQGPMLF,TGTGCCAGTAGTGGACAGGGGCCGATGTTGTTC
few,TRBV27,TRBJ2-3,TRBD1,CASSLGTGVGTDTQYF,TGTGCCAGCAGTTTAGGGACAGGGGTGGGCACAGATACGCAGTATTTT
many,TRBV12-3/TRBV12-4,TRBJ1-1,NA,CASSLVGREEPEAFF,TGTGCCAGCAGTTTAGTAGGCAGGGAAGAGCCTGAAGCTTTCTTT
many,TRBV5-3,TRBJ2-4,TRBD2,CARSSLGGKANIQYF,TGTGCCAGAAGCTCTTTGGGGGGGAAGGCAAACATTCAGTACTTC
many,TRBV7-9,TRBJ2-5,NA,CASSRDSQETQYF,TGTGCCAGCAGTCGGGACTCCCAAGAGACCCAGTACTTC
many,TRBV18,TRBJ2-1,NA,CASSPQARMEQFF,TGTGCCAGCTCACCGCAGGCAAGGATGGAGCAGTTCTTC
many,TRBV6-1,TRBJ1-6,TRBD1,CASIWDSNSPLHF,TGTGCCAGCATTTGGGACAGCAATTCACCCCTCCACTTT
NA,TRBV28,TRBJ1-2,NA,CASTPGGLGYGYTF,TGTGCCAGCACCCCCGGGGGGCTCGGGTATGGCTACACCTTC
many,TRBV6-4,TRBJ1-2,TRBD1,CASSAGGLYGYTF,TGTGCCAGCAGTGCAGGGGGCTTGTATGGCTACACCTTC
many,TRBV9,TRBJ2-1,TRBD1,CASSVEVQGDRGRGEQFF,TGTGCCAGCAGCGTAGAGGTTCAGGGGGACAGGGGTAGAGGGGAGCAGTTCTTC
few,TRBV24-1,TRBJ2-1,TRBD1,CATSDFQTGGRSNEQFF,TGTGCCACCAGTGATTTTCAGACAGGGGGTAGATCGAATGAGCAGTTCTTC
many,TRBV6-5,TRBJ1-6,TRBD1,CASKRDRLSSPLHF,TGTGCCAGCAAAAGGGACAGACTTAGCTCACCCCTCCACTTT
many,TRBV7-9,TRBJ1-2,NA,CASSLEGGALGYTF,TGTGCCAGCAGCTTAGAGGGGGGGGCGCTAGGCTACACCTTC
many,TRBV5-1,TRBJ1-3,NA,CASNLEAGVGNTIYF,TGCGCCAGCAACTTGGAGGCAGGGGTTGGGAACACCATATATTTT
many,TRBV6-1,TRBJ1-2,NA,CASSEAFNYGYTF,TGTGCCAGCAGTGAAGCCTTTAACTATGGCTACACCTTC
few,TRBV27,TRBJ1-2,NA,CASRTAGSNYGYTF,TGTGCCAGCAGGACTGCGGGATCTAACTATGGCTACACCTTC
NA,TRBV27,TRBJ2-5,TRBD2,CASSSLGGGGEETQYF,TGTGCCAGCAGTTCCCTAGGTGGCGGGGGAGAAGAGACCCAGTACTTC
NA,TRBV25-1,TRBJ1-5,TRBD1,CASRSGTGTNQPQHF,TGTGCCAGCAGGTCCGGGACAGGAACCAATCAGCCCCAGCATTTT
many,TRBV19,TRBJ1-2,TRBD1,CASSRGGGDYGYTF,TGTGCCAGTAGTAGGGGAGGGGGCGACTATGGCTACACCTTC
many,TRBV28,TRBJ1-4,TRBD1,CAIPDRGEEKLFF,TGTGCCATCCCGGACAGGGGGGAAGAAAAACTGTTTTTT
many,TRBV6-4,TRBJ2-5,TRBD1,CASRVTTTGSGETQYF,TGTGCCAGCAGAGTCACTACGACAGGGTCCGGGGAGACCCAGTACTTC
many,TRBV29-1,TRBJ2-3,TRBD1,CSVRQGGLTDTQYF,TGCAGCGTCCGACAGGGCGGGTTGACAGATACGCAGTATTTT
many,TRBV18,TRBJ2-5,TRBD2,CASSSRTGLAETQYF,TGTGCCAGCTCATCTCGAACCGGACTAGCGGAGACCCAGTACTTC
many,TRBV27,TRBJ2-7,NA,CASMEGRLSYEQYF,TGTGCCAGCATGGAAGGGCGCCTCTCCTACGAGCAGTACTTC
NA,TRBV29-1,TRBJ2-1,TRBD1,CSVVGQGYNEQFF,TGCAGCGTTGTGGGACAGGGTTACAATGAGCAGTTCTTC
many,TRBV18,TRBJ1-2,NA,CASSPEQGYYGYTF,TGTGCCAGCTCACCAGAGCAGGGCTACTATGGCTACACCTTC
many,TRBV5-1,TRBJ2-7,NA,CASSPFGHNYEQYF,TGCGCCAGCAGCCCATTCGGACACAACTACGAGCAGTACTTC
many,TRBV20-1,TRBJ1-1,NA,CSASHRDIGLF,TGCAGTGCTAGTCACCGGGACATCGGTCTCTTT
many,TRBV5-1,TRBJ2-7,NA,CASSLRAGYEQYF,TGCGCCAGCAGCTTGCGGGCAGGGTACGAGCAGTACTTC
many,TRBV12-3/TRBV12-4,TRBJ1-3,NA,CASSRQSSGNTIYF,TGTGCCAGCAGTCGACAGAGCTCTGGAAACACCATATATTTT
NA,TRBV19,TRBJ2-3,NA,CASSTLAPEGTDTQYF,TGTGCCAGTAGTACCCTAGCACCCGAGGGCACAGATACGCAGTATTTT
many,TRBV7-3,TRBJ2-3,NA,CASSAIGGGTDTQYF,TGTGCCAGCAGCGCGATAGGGGGGGGCACAGATACGCAGTATTTT
many,TRBV14,TRBJ2-2,NA,CASSLEGFAGELFF,TGTGCCAGCAGCCTGGAGGGTTTTGCAGGGGAGCTGTTTTTT
many,TRBV28,TRBJ2-3,TRBD1,CASSPGGQDTDTQYF,TGTGCCAGCAGTCCTGGGGGACAGGACACAGATACGCAGTATTTT
many,TRBV7-6,TRBJ1-3,NA,CASSSKQGREGNTIYF,TGTGCCAGCAGCTCTAAACAGGGTCGAGAGGGAAACACCATATATTTT
many,TRBV19,TRBJ1-1,TRBD1,CASSIGTEGYTEAFF,TGTGCCAGTAGTATTGGGACAGAAGGGTACACTGAAGCTTTCTTT
few,TRBV29-1,TRBJ1-1,NA,CSVEWGGNTEAFF,TGCAGCGTTGAGTGGGGGGGGAACACTGAAGCTTTCTTT
NA,TRBV28,TRBJ2-5,TRBD1,CASGTEKEGETQYF,TGTGCCAGCGGGACAGAGAAAGAGGGAGAGACCCAGTACTTC
many,TRBV19,TRBJ2-2,NA,CASSTASVTGTGELFF,TGTGCCAGTAGTACAGCCTCGGTTACGGGCACCGGGGAGCTGTTTTTT
NA,TRBV12-3/TRBV12-4,TRBJ2-5,NA,CASSSGETQYF,TGTGCCAGCAGTTCAGGGGAGACCCAGTACTTC
NA,TRBV6-1,TRBJ2-5,TRBD2,CASNGAGGLQETQYF,TGTGCCAGCAACGGAGCGGGGGGCCTCCAAGAGACCCAGTACTTC
many,TRBV7-3,TRBJ1-1,NA,CASSLYQGPTEAFF,TGTGCCAGCAGCTTATATCAGGGTCCCACTGAAGCTTTCTTT